These T cell receptor beta chains were read from a single sample in a study of T cells after yellow fever vaccination. Each CDR3 protein gets one entry after TCRdb re-called the 5' RACE reads with MiXCR. The repertoire holds around 310,000 distinct CDR3 sequences, approximately 4.5% seen once, with approximately 19% in the top ten. The sample consisted of PBMCs, taken 15 days after the yellow fever booster vaccination. The receptors derive from a man younger than 35 who received the YFV17D yellow fever vaccine. CDR3s include the opening cysteine and the closing phenylalanine or tryptophan. The D gene is left open where the match is weak. Not every row has a clone size; where given, it reads once, few, many or a size class.

TRBJ2-3 few . TRBV5-1 TGCGCCAGCAGGGAAGGGGAGAATACGCAGTATTTT CASREGENTQYF
TRBJ2-5 few . TRBV7-2 TGTGCCAGCACCGGGGCTAGCCAAGAGACCCAGTACTTC CASTGASQETQYF
TRBJ2-2 many . TRBV7-9 TGTGCCAGCAGCTTACTGGGTTTCACCACCGGGGAGCTGTTTTTT CASSLLGFTTGELFF
TRBJ2-2 many . TRBV5-1 TGCGCCAGCAGCTTGATCAGTTTAGGACCCGGGGAGCTGTTTTTT CASSLISLGPGELFF
TRBJ1-1 few TRBD1 TRBV11-2 TGTGCCAGCACTAAGGACAGGGCACTGTTGAACACTGAAGCTTTCTTT CASTKDRALLNTEAFF
TRBJ1-6 . . TRBV12-3/TRBV12-4 TGTGCCAGCAGTACAACAAATTCACCCCTCCACTTT CASSTTNSPLHF
TRBJ2-3 few . TRBV6-6 TGTGCCAGCAGCGACTGGGAGCGGGGCACAGATACGCAGTATTTT CASSDWERGTDTQYF
TRBJ1-1 . . TRBV20-1 TGCAGACCCCAATCCGAAGCTTTCTTT CRPQSEAFF
TRBJ2-5 many . TRBV7-9 TGTGCCAGCAGCTTATCTGACAATGGGTACCAAGAGACCCAGTACTTC CASSLSDNGYQETQYF
TRBJ1-1 . . TRBV6-5 TGTGCCAGCACAGCCAGGGGCTTGAACACTGAAGCTTTCTTT CASTARGLNTEAFF
TRBJ2-5 many . TRBV7-2 TGTGCCAGCACCACACAAGGAGTCTCGACCCAGTACTTC CASTTQGVSTQYF
TRBJ2-7 many TRBD2 TRBV10-3 TGTGCCATCAGTGATTCCCAGCGGGGGACCTACGAGCAGTACTTC CAISDSQRGTYEQYF
TRBJ2-3 many . TRBV7-9 TGTGCCAGCAGCCCGGCGGAGGGGCTGCCAACGCGCACAGATACGCAGTATTTT CASSPAEGLPTRTDTQYF
TRBJ2-5 many TRBD1 TRBV6-5 TGTGCCAGCAGTTTAACTCAGGGGGTAACGAGGACCCAGTACTTC CASSLTQGVTRTQYF
TRBJ1-1 many . TRBV5-5 TGTGCCAGCAGCTTGGGGTCCCAGTGGACTGAAGCTTTCTTT CASSLGSQWTEAFF
TRBJ2-3 few TRBD2 TRBV20-1 TGCAGTGCGCCGACTAGCGGGGGGTTTTATCGCACAGATACGCAGTATTTT CSAPTSGGFYRTDTQYF
TRBJ2-1 many TRBD1 TRBV6-1 TGTGCCAGCAGTGAACTACCGGGACAGGGAAATGAGCAGTTCTTC CASSELPGQGNEQFF
TRBJ2-5 many TRBD1 TRBV11-2 TGTGCCAGCAGCTCGGACAGGACGGTAGAGACCCAGTACTTC CASSSDRTVETQYF
TRBJ2-1 . . TRBV5-5 TGTGCCAGCACCATCAGGGCCCCGTCTGCGGTTAGCTACAATGAGCAGTTCTTC CASTIRAPSAVSYNEQFF
TRBJ2-3 few . TRBV5-1 TGCGCCAGCAGCTCGGAAGCGACCGGCTATTCCACAGATACGCAGTATTTT CASSSEATGYSTDTQYF
TRBJ1-5 few . TRBV20-1 TGCGCCTTCGTAGGGAGGGAGCCTAGCAATCAGCCCCAGCATTTT CAFVGREPSNQPQHF
TRBJ2-7 many TRBD1 TRBV4-3 TGCGCCAGCAGCCGAAGGACAGGGGGCTTCTACGAGCAGTACTTC CASSRRTGGFYEQYF
TRBJ2-7 . TRBD2 TRBV18 TGTGCCAGCTCACCTGGACTAGCGGGGGGGCGTGTTGTCGAGCAGTACTTC CASSPGLAGGRVVEQYF
TRBJ1-5 . . TRBV6-2/TRBV6-3 TGTGCCAGCAGTTACTATCAGGACTTCAAGGATCAGCCCCAGCATTTT CASSYYQDFKDQPQHF
TRBJ1-2 . . TRBV4-1 TGCGCCAGCAGCCAGATCGGACGGGGGGACTATGGCTACACCTTC CASSQIGRGDYGYTF
TRBJ1-2 few . TRBV24-1 TGTGCCACCAGTGATCATATGGGAGGGGATGGCTACACCTTC CATSDHMGGDGYTF
TRBJ1-2 few . TRBV29-1 TGCAGCGTTGCCCAGGGCGAGGACTATGGCTACACCTTC CSVAQGEDYGYTF
TRBJ2-7 many . TRBV11-2 TGTGCCAGCAGCTTTCGGGGCTTCTACGAGCAGTACTTC CASSFRGFYEQYF